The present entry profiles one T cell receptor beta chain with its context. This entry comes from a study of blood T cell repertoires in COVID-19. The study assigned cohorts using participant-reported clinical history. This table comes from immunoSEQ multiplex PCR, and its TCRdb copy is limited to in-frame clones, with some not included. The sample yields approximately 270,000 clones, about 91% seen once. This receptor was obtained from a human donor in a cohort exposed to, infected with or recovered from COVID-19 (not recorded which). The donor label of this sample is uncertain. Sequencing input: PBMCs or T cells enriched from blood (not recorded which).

CDR3 in amino acids: CSASLAGPFYNEQFF. CDR3 nucleotide sequence: TGCAGTGCTAGTTTAGCGGGGCCTTTTTACAATGAGCAGTTCTTC. The chain joins TRBV20-1 to TRBJ2-1; 8 nucleotides agree with TRBD2. The CDR3 sequence is 15 residues long. Germline CDR1 and CDR2: DFQATT and SNEGSKA (reference sequence). The trim removed 3 bases at V and 4 bases at J, leaving 8 bases unmatched.